The sequence of this T cell receptor (beta chain) was determined in a study of CD8 T cells in ankylosing spondylitis. As regards this clonotype: Its antigen is unknown.

Scientists made TCR beta libraries using quantitative 5'-RACE with molecular barcodes. One entry per CDR3 protein, called by TCRdb with MiXCR from the 5' RACE reads. This repertoire shows about 540,000 distinct CDR3 sequences, approximately 12% found once; its top ten account for over 6.5%. Whole-study findings and limits: Disease-associated clonotypes exhibited CD8+ identity and were relatively infrequent in peripheral blood. Reportedly, disease-linked clones are significantly enriched in ankylosing spondylitis patients' matched synovial fluid. Characteristic of ankylosing spondylitis blood, it appeared, was a TCR beta motif comprising 7 to 9 highly homologous variants. Previously reported in reactive arthritis synovial fluid and blood were some of the motif variants.

CDR3 length: 15 residues. Germline values: CDR1 DFQATT, CDR2 SNEGSKA (reference sequence). The V end lost 1 base, the J end lost 2 bases, and 12 bases lay between the germline ends. The rearrangement joins TRBV20-1 to TRBJ2-1; D remains ambiguous. The material sequenced was blood, either unsorted or a sorted T cell fraction (not recorded which). This clonotype was obtained from a male donor with ankylosing spondylitis. CDR3 amino acids: CSARAQLNTYNEQFF. CDR3 bases: TGCAGTGCTAGAGCCCAGCTGAATACCTACAATGAGCAGTTCTTC.